The present T cell receptor beta chain was sequenced within a study of shared clonotypes between healthy human individuals. Broader study findings: Rarefaction exposed incomplete sorted-subset sequencing despite large depth. In contrast to clonotypes shared by all four donors, non-shared clonotypes had lower generation probabilities.

This CDR3 spans 12 amino acids. Trimming removed 0 bases at V and 9 bases at J, with 7 bases between. Per germline, CDR1 MGHRA and CDR2 YSYEKL. Generated by immunoSEQ multiplex PCR, the TCRdb table keeps only in-frame clones and is missing some. The profile shows about 1.1 million clones, 70% to 80% of them singletons. Note on this clone: Antigen: not known.

All the donors were Caucasian adults who lived in Nashville, Tennessee. Naive CD45RA+ and memory CD45RA-negative subsets were split from CD4+ cells. This clonotype was obtained from a man younger than 35 in good health. Some clones in this sample may be carry-over from other donors' samples. The sequencing sample was made of memory CD4+ T cells from PBMCs. Subset of the sample: CD45RA-negative fraction. The rearrangement links TRBV4-1 to TRBJ2-3; weak D call: TRBD1 (5 bases). CDR3 nucleotide sequence: TGCGCCAGCAGCCAAGAAGGGGTAACGCAGTATTTT. Its protein is CASSQEGVTQYF.